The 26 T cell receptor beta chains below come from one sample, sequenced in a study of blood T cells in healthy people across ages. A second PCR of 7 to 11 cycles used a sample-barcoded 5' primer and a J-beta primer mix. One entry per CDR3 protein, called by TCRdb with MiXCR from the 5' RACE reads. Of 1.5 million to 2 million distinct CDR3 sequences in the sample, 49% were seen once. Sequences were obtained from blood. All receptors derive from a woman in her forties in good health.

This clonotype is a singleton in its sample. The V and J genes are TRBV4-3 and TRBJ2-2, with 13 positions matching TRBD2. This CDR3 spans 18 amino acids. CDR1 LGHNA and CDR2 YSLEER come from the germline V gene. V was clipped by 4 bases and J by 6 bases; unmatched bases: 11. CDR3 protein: CASSPSTITSGGAGELFF. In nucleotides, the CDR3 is TGCGCCAGCAGCCCGAGTACCATAACTAGCGGGGGGGCCGGGGAGCTGTTTTTT.

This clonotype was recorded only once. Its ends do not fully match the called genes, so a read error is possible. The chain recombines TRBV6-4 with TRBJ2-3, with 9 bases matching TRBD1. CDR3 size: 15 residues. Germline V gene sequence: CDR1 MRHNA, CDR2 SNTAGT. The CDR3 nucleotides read TGTGCCAGCAGCGCCGACAGGGGGACCACAGATGCGCAGTATTTT. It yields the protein CASSADRGTTDAQYF.

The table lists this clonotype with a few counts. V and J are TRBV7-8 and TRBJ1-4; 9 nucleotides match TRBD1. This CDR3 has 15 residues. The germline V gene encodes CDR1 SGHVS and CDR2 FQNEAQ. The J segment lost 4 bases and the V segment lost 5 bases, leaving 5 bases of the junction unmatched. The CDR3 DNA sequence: TGTGCCAGCAGCCCAAGGACAGGGGATAATGAAAAACTGTTTTTT. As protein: CASSPRTGDNEKLFF.

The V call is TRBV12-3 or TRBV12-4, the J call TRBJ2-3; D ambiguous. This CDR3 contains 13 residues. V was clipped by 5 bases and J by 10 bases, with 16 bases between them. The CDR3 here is CASSGLPGTAQYF. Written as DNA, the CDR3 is TGTGCCAGCAGTGGCCTTCCAGGAACAGCGCAGTATTTT.

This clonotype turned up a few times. The CDR3 nucleotides read TGTGCCAGCAACCGGGACAAGAAGGAGACCCAGTACTTC. Its translation is CASNRDKKETQYF. The chain links TRBV7-2 to TRBJ2-5, with D perhaps matching TRBD1 (6 bases). The CDR3 spans 13 residues. Deletions cut 7 bases from V and 5 bases from J, with 14 bases between. Germline V CDR1 and CDR2: SGHTA, FQGNSA.

The CDR3 DNA sequence: TGTGCCAGCAGCTTAGAGGAGGCGGGGGGCTACGAGCAGTACTTC. This translates into CASSLEEAGGYEQYF. The J gene is TRBJ2-5, the V gene TRBV7-9; the match to TRBD2 covers 8 bases. The J call may be in error: the DNA end matches TRBJ2-7 better. Germline values: CDR1 SEHNR, CDR2 FQNEAQ (reference sequence). CDR3 length equals 15 residues.

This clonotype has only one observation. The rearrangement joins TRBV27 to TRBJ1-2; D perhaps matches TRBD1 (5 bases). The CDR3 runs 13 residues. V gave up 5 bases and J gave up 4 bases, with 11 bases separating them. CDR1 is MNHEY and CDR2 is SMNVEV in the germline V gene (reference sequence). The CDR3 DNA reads TGTGCCAGCAGTGTTTCAGGGATCTATGGCTACACCTTC. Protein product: CASSVSGIYGYTF.

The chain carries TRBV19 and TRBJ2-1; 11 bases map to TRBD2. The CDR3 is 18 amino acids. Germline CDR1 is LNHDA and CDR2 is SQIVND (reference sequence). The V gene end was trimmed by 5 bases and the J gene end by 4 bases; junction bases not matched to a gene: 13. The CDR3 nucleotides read TGTGCCAGTAGTCGACTCCTGGGTAGCGGGGGGGAATACAATGAGCAGTTCTTC. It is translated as CASSRLLGSGGEYNEQFF.

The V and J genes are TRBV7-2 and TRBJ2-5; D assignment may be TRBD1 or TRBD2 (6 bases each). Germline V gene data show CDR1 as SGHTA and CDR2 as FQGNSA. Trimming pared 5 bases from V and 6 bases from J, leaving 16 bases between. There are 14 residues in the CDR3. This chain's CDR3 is CASSPPGAIQTQYF. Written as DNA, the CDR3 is TGTGCCAGCAGCCCACCGGGGGCCATACAGACCCAGTACTTC.

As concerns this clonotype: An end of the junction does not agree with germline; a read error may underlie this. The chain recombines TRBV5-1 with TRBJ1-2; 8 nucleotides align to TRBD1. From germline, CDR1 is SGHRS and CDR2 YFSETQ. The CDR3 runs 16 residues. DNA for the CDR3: TGCGCCAGCAGCTTGGAGGGGACAGGATCTAACTATGGTTACACCTTC. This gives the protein CASSLEGTGSNYGYTF.

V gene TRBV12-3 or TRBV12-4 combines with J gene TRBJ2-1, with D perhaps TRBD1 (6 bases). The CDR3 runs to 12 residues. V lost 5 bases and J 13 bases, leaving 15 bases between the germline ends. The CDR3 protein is CASSAVDRSQFF. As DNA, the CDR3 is TGTGCCAGCAGTGCCGTCGACAGGTCCCAGTTCTTC.

Here the CDR3 DNA reads TGTGCCAGCAGCTTAGGGGACAGGGCGAGTTCACCCCTCCACTTT. Translation gives CASSLGDRASSPLHF. The V call is TRBV7-2, the J call TRBJ1-6, with 9 bases aligning to TRBD1. Germline CDR1 and CDR2: SGHTA and FQGNSA. The CDR3 contains 15 residues. J gave up 9 bases and V 1 base, and 4 bases lay outside the gene matches.

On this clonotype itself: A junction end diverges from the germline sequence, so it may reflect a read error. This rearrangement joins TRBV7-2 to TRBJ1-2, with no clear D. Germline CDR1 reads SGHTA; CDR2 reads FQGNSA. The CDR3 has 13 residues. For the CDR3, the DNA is TGTGCCAGCAGCTTAGGGGTGGTTTATGACTACACCTTC. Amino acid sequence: CASSLGVVYDYTF. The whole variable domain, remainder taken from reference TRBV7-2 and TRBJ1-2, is GAGVSQSPSNKVTEKGKDVELRCDPISGHTALYWYRQSLGQGLEFLIYFQGNSAPDKSGLPSDRFSAERTGGSVSTLTIQRTQQEDSAVYLCASSLGVVYDYTFGSGTRLTVV.

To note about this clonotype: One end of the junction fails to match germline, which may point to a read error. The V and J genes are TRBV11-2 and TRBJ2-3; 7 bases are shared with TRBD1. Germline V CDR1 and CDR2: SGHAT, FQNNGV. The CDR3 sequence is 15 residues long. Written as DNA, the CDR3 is TGTGCCAACAGCTTATTAGGGGGCAGCACAGATACGCAGTATTTT. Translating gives CANSLLGGSTDTQYF.

The CDR3 DNA reads TGTGCCATCAATGGACAGGGAACGTACTATGGCTACACCTTC. Translating it yields CAINGQGTYYGYTF. V is TRBV10-3 and J is TRBJ1-2; 8 positions agree with TRBD1. The V gene end was trimmed by 7 bases and the J gene end by 3 bases; junction bases not matched to a gene: 7. Per the germline V gene, CDR1 is ENHRY and CDR2 is SYGVKD. This CDR3 has 14 residues.

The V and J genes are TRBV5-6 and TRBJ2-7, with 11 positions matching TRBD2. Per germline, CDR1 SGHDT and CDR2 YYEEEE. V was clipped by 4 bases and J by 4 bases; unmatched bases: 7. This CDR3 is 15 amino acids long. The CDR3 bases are TGTGCCAGCAGCGTGGTGGGACTAGCGGCTTACGAGCAGTACTTC. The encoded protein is CASSVVGLAAYEQYF.

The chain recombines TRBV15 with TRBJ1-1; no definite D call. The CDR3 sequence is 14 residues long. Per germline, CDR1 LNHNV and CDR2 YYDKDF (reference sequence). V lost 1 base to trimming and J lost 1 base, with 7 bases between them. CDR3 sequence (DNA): TGTGCCACCAGCAGAGTGGAGCCGAACACTGAAGCTTTCTTT. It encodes CATSRVEPNTEAFF.

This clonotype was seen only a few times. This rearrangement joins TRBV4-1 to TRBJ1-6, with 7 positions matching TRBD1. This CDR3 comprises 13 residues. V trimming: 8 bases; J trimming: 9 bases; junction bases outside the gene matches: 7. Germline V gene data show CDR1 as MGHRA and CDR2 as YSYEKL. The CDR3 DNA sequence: TGCGCCAGCCGACAGGGTGGGATTTCACCCCTCCACTTT. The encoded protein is CASRQGGISPLHF.

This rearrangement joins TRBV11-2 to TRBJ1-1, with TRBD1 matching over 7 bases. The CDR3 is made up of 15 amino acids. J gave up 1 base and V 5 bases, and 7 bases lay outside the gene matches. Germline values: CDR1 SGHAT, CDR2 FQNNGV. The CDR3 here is CASSRTGQSNTEAFF. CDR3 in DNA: TGTGCCAGCAGCCGTACGGGACAGTCGAACACTGAAGCTTTCTTT.

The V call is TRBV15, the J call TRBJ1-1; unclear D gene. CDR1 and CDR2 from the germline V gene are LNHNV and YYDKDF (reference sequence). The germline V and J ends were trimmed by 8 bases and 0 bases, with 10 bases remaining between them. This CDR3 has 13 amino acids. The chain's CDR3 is CATGDNLNTEAFF. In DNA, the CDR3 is TGTGCCACCGGCGACAATTTGAACACTGAAGCTTTCTTT.

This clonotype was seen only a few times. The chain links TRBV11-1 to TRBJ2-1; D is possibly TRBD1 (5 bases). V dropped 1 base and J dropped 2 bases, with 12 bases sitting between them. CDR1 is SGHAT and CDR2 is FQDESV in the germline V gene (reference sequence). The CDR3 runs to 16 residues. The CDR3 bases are TGTGCCAGCAGCTTAGACAGGCACTATCCCTACAATGAGCAGTTCTTC. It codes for CASSLDRHYPYNEQFF. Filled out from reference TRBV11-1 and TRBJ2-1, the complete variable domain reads EAEVAQSPRYKITEKSQAVAFWCDPISGHATLYWYRQILGQGPELLVQFQDESVVDDSQLPKDRFSAERLKGVDSTLKIQPAELGDSAMYLCASSLDRHYPYNEQFFGPGTRLTVL.

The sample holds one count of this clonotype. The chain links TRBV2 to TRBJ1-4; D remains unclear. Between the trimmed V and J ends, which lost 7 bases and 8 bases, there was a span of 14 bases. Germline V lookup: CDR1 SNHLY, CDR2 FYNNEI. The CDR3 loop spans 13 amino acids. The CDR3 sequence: CASKGDIGEKLFF. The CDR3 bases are TGTGCCAGCAAGGGCGACATTGGGGAAAAACTGTTTTTT.

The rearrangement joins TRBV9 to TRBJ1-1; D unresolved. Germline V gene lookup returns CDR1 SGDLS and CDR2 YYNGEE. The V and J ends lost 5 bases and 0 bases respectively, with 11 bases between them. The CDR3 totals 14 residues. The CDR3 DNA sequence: TGTGCCAGCAGGGCCACACTAATGAACACTGAAGCTTTCTTT. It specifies CASRATLMNTEAFF.

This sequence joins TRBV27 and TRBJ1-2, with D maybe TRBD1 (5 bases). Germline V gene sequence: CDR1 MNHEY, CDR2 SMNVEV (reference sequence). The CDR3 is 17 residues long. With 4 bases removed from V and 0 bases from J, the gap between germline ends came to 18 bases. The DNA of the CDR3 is TGTGCCAGCAGTTCGACCCCCCTGACAGTTGCTAACTATGGCTACACCTTC. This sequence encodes CASSSTPLTVANYGYTF.

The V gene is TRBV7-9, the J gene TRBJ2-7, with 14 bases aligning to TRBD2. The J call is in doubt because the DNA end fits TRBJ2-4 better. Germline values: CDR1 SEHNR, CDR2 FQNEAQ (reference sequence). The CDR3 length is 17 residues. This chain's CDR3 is CASSLKTSGGARNIQYF. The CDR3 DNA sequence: TGTGCCAGCAGCTTAAAGACTAGCGGGGGGGCACGGAACATTCAGTACTTC.

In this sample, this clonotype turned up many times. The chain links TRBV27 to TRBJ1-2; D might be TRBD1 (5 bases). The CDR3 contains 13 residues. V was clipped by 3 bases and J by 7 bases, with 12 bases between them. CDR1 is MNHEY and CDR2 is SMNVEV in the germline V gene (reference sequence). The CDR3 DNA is TGTGCCAGCAGTTTTGGTGGGCAGGGTGGCTACACCTTC. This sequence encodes CASSFGGQGGYTF.